The 2 T cell receptor beta chains below all came from one sample that was sequenced in a study of monozygotic twins with inflammatory bowel disease (dated by TCRdb to between 2018 and 2021). The method behind the library was 5' RACE. The sequencing machine was an Illumina HiSeq 2500. Based on TCRdb reprocessing of the reads, there is one entry per CDR3 protein sequence, and DNA is missing. The sample table records around 230,000 distinct CDR3 sequences. Roughly 1.7% of the sample is taken by the ten largest. Sequencing was done on a sample of blood. Every receptor here comes from a human donor with ulcerative colitis or Crohn's disease, or a healthy co-twin of an affected twin (not recorded which).

The rearrangement uses TRBV9 and TRBJ2-7. Germline V gene lookup returns CDR1 SGDLS and CDR2 YYNGEE. The CDR3 is made up of 14 amino acids. The CDR3 loop reads CASSVGEGSYEQYF.

The chain links TRBV7-2 to TRBJ2-7; as DNA is missing, the TRBD1 call by TCRdb cannot be tested. CDR1 and CDR2 from the germline V gene are SGHTA and FQGNSA. This CDR3 has 15 amino acids. CDR3 sequence: CASSRLRDRVYEQYF.